Shown below are 2 T cell receptor beta chains from a single sample sequenced in a study of T cell responses to AZD1222 COVID-19 vaccine. Only in-frame clones appear in the TCRdb table, and some are missing; sequencing was by immunoSEQ multiplex PCR. The repertoire holds about 130,000 clones, with about 89% as singletons. The starting material was peripheral blood, obtained 28 days after the second AZD1222 dose. These receptors were obtained from an adult who received the AZD1222 COVID-19 vaccine.

This chain uses TRBV11-3 with TRBJ2-1; 8 bases align to TRBD2. The V and J ends lost 4 bases and 7 bases, in that order; junction bases with no gene match: 12. Per the germline V gene, CDR1 is SGHNT and CDR2 is YENEEA. The CDR3 length is 16 residues. The CDR3 is CASSSRGAGGWNEQFF. In DNA, the CDR3 is TGTGCCAGCAGCTCCCGGGGGGCGGGAGGCTGGAATGAGCAGTTCTTC.

Here the CDR3 reads CASSLGQGAGEKLFF. The CDR3 nucleotides read TGTGCCAGCAGCTTAGGGCAGGGGGCCGGTGAAAAACTGTTTTTT. The V gene is TRBV11-2, the J gene TRBJ1-4, with 8 bases matching TRBD1. V shed 1 base, J shed 7 bases, and the junction held 5 bases outside the gene matches. CDR1 SGHAT and CDR2 FQNNGV come from the germline V gene. This CDR3 is built from 15 residues.